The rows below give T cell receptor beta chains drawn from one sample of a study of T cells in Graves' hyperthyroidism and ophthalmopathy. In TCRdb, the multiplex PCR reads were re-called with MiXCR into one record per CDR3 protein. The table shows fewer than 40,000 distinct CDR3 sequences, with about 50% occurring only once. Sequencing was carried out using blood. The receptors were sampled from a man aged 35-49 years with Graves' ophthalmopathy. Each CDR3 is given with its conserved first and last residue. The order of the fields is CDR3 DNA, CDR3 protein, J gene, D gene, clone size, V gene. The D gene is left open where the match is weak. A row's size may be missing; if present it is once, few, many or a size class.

cdr3_nt: TGTGCCAGTAGTTCGTCCGGGGCTAGCACAGATACGCAGTATTTT; cdr3_aa: CASSSSGASTDTQYF; j_call: TRBJ2-3; d_call: .; clone_size: .; v_call: TRBV19
cdr3_nt: TGTGCCAGTAGTATCTTTGATGGCTACACTGAAGCTTTCTTT; cdr3_aa: CASSIFDGYTEAFF; j_call: TRBJ1-1; d_call: .; clone_size: once; v_call: TRBV19
cdr3_nt: TGCGCCAGCAGCCAAGACCTACAGGGTCGACAGCCCCAGCATTTT; cdr3_aa: CASSQDLQGRQPQHF; j_call: TRBJ1-5; d_call: .; clone_size: many; v_call: TRBV4-1
cdr3_nt: TGTGCCAGCACCCATCTGGGGCAGGGGAGGGATGAGCAGTTCTTC; cdr3_aa: CASTHLGQGRDEQFF; j_call: TRBJ2-1; d_call: .; clone_size: many; v_call: TRBV28
cdr3_nt: TGTGCCAGCAGCCTTGATGCTGGAAACACCTTC; cdr3_aa: CASSLDAGNTF; j_call: TRBJ1-2; d_call: .; clone_size: once; v_call: TRBV5-4
cdr3_nt: TGTGCCAGCAGCCCGGGACTAGCGGGAGGCGGCTACACCTTC; cdr3_aa: CASSPGLAGGGYTF; j_call: TRBJ1-2; d_call: .; clone_size: .; v_call: TRBV7-8
cdr3_nt: TGTGCCAGCAGTGAATGGAGACAGGCGTCCGTCTATGGCTACACCTTC; cdr3_aa: CASSEWRQASVYGYTF; j_call: TRBJ1-2; d_call: .; clone_size: many; v_call: TRBV2
cdr3_nt: TGCGCCAGCAGCCCCCCCCATAATGAGCAGTTCTTC; cdr3_aa: CASSPPHNEQFF; j_call: TRBJ2-1; d_call: .; clone_size: many; v_call: TRBV5-1
cdr3_nt: TGTGCAAGTCGCTCCGCAGGGAGTCCCGGGACTTTCTTGGGTTCACCCCTCCACTTT; cdr3_aa: CASRSAGSPGTFLGSPLHF; j_call: TRBJ1-6; d_call: .; clone_size: .; v_call: TRBV12-2
cdr3_nt: TGTGCCAGCAGCCGCCCCCCCCCCTGGCACCGGGGAGCTGTTTTT; cdr3_aa: CASSRPPPWHRGAVF; j_call: TRBJ2-2; d_call: .; clone_size: .; v_call: TRBV7-9
cdr3_nt: TGTGCCAGTAGTACGGCCCTCCTGTTAGGGAGCTCCTACAATGAGCAGTTCTTC; cdr3_aa: CASSTALLLGSSYNEQFF; j_call: TRBJ2-1; d_call: .; clone_size: many; v_call: TRBV19
cdr3_nt: TGTGCTAGTGCTCAGGGGGCTGGCACAGATACGCAGTATTTT; cdr3_aa: CASAQGAGTDTQYF; j_call: TRBJ2-3; d_call: TRBD1; clone_size: many; v_call: TRBV12-5
cdr3_nt: TGCAGTGCTGACCCCGAGGGGGCAGGGGGCTACACCTTC; cdr3_aa: CSADPEGAGGYTF; j_call: TRBJ1-2; d_call: TRBD1; clone_size: .; v_call: TRBV20-1
cdr3_nt: TGCGCTAGCAGCTTGGAAGTGAGGGGCGGGGGGACTGAAGCTTACTTT; cdr3_aa: CASSLEVRGGGTEAYF; j_call: TRBJ1-1; d_call: .; clone_size: .; v_call: TRBV5-1
cdr3_nt: TGCGCCAGCAGCTCGGGCCCGGCGGGATGGTCCTACAATGAGCAGTTCTTC; cdr3_aa: CASSSGPAGWSYNEQFF; j_call: TRBJ2-1; d_call: .; clone_size: many; v_call: TRBV5-1
cdr3_nt: TGTGCCAGACTGAACCAGCGGGAGGGGAATGGGCAGTTCTTC; cdr3_aa: CARLNQREGNGQFF; j_call: TRBJ2-1; d_call: TRBD2; clone_size: .; v_call: TRBV6-2/TRBV6-3
cdr3_nt: TGTGCCAGCAGCTTTAATCTATTAAGCTCTGGAAACACCTTC; cdr3_aa: CASSFNLLSSGNTF; j_call: TRBJ1-2; d_call: .; clone_size: .; v_call: TRBV7-2
cdr3_nt: TGTGCCAGCAGTTCAGTACCGGGACTAGGGAAAGAGACCCAGTACTTC; cdr3_aa: CASSSVPGLGKETQYF; j_call: TRBJ2-5; d_call: TRBD2; clone_size: many; v_call: TRBV12-3/TRBV12-4
cdr3_nt: TGCGCCAGCAGTTTAGCGGGGGGGCGAGACAACGCGCAGTTCTTC; cdr3_aa: CASSLAGGRDNAQFF; j_call: TRBJ2-1; d_call: TRBD2; clone_size: .; v_call: TRBV10-1
cdr3_nt: TGTGCCAGCAGGGAAACCGGGACAGGGGCCGTCAAAGCTTTCTTT; cdr3_aa: CASRETGTGAVKAFF; j_call: TRBJ1-1; d_call: TRBD1; clone_size: many; v_call: TRBV6-1
cdr3_nt: TGTGCCAGCAGCCGGGGACAGGGCGATGGAAACACCATATATTTT; cdr3_aa: CASSRGQGDGNTIYF; j_call: TRBJ1-3; d_call: TRBD1; clone_size: many; v_call: TRBV5-4
cdr3_nt: TGTGCCAGCAGCCAAGGAAGCGCTCAGCAAGAGACCCAGTACTTC; cdr3_aa: CASSQGSAQQETQYF; j_call: TRBJ2-5; d_call: .; clone_size: many; v_call: TRBV11-2
cdr3_nt: TGTGCCAGCAGCGAGAGGACTAGCGTCTACGAGCAGTACTTC; cdr3_aa: CASSERTSVYEQYF; j_call: TRBJ2-7; d_call: TRBD2; clone_size: .; v_call: TRBV9
cdr3_nt: TGTGCCAGCAGTTTATTCGGCAGCTATCGGACGGCGATGGCCGGGGAGCTGTTTTTT; cdr3_aa: CASSLFGSYRTAMAGELFF; j_call: TRBJ2-2; d_call: .; clone_size: .; v_call: TRBV10-3
cdr3_nt: TGTGCCAGCAGCTTAACGCCGATAAGCTACAATGAGCAGTTCTTC; cdr3_aa: CASSLTPISYNEQFF; j_call: TRBJ2-1; d_call: .; clone_size: medium-sized; v_call: TRBV7-8
cdr3_nt: TGCAGTGCTTCTAGCGGGATGCAGGGCACCTACGAGCAGTACTTC; cdr3_aa: CSASSGMQGTYEQYF; j_call: TRBJ2-7; d_call: TRBD2; clone_size: medium-sized; v_call: TRBV20-1